This TCR beta chain was identified in a study of shared clonotypes between healthy human individuals. Overall study context: Ranging from 18 to 49 in age, donors were two women and a few men. Overall study findings and caveats: Several donors had about 5% of their naive CD4 clonotypes in common.

The CDR3 is 14 residues long. Germline CDR1 is MNHEY and CDR2 is SMNVEV (reference sequence). Trimming cost V 5 bases and J 7 bases, with 15 bases left between them. Each subset's genomic DNA was shared equally among a number of immunoSEQ plates. Produced via immunoSEQ multiplex PCR; TCRdb's table is partial and in-frame only. Here the sample spans some 1.4 million clones, approximately 96% being singletons. Concerning this clone: Antigen specificity is unknown.

The sequencing sample was made of naive CD4+ T cells sorted from blood. Subset meaning: CD45RA+ positively selected. The sequence was obtained from a man younger than 40 in good health. The J gene is TRBJ1-5, the V gene TRBV27, with TRBD1 as a possible D gene (5 bases). Here the CDR3 reads CASSLGQGGQPQHF. CDR3 bases: TGTGCCAGCAGTCTGGGGCAGGGAGGACAGCCCCAGCATTTT.